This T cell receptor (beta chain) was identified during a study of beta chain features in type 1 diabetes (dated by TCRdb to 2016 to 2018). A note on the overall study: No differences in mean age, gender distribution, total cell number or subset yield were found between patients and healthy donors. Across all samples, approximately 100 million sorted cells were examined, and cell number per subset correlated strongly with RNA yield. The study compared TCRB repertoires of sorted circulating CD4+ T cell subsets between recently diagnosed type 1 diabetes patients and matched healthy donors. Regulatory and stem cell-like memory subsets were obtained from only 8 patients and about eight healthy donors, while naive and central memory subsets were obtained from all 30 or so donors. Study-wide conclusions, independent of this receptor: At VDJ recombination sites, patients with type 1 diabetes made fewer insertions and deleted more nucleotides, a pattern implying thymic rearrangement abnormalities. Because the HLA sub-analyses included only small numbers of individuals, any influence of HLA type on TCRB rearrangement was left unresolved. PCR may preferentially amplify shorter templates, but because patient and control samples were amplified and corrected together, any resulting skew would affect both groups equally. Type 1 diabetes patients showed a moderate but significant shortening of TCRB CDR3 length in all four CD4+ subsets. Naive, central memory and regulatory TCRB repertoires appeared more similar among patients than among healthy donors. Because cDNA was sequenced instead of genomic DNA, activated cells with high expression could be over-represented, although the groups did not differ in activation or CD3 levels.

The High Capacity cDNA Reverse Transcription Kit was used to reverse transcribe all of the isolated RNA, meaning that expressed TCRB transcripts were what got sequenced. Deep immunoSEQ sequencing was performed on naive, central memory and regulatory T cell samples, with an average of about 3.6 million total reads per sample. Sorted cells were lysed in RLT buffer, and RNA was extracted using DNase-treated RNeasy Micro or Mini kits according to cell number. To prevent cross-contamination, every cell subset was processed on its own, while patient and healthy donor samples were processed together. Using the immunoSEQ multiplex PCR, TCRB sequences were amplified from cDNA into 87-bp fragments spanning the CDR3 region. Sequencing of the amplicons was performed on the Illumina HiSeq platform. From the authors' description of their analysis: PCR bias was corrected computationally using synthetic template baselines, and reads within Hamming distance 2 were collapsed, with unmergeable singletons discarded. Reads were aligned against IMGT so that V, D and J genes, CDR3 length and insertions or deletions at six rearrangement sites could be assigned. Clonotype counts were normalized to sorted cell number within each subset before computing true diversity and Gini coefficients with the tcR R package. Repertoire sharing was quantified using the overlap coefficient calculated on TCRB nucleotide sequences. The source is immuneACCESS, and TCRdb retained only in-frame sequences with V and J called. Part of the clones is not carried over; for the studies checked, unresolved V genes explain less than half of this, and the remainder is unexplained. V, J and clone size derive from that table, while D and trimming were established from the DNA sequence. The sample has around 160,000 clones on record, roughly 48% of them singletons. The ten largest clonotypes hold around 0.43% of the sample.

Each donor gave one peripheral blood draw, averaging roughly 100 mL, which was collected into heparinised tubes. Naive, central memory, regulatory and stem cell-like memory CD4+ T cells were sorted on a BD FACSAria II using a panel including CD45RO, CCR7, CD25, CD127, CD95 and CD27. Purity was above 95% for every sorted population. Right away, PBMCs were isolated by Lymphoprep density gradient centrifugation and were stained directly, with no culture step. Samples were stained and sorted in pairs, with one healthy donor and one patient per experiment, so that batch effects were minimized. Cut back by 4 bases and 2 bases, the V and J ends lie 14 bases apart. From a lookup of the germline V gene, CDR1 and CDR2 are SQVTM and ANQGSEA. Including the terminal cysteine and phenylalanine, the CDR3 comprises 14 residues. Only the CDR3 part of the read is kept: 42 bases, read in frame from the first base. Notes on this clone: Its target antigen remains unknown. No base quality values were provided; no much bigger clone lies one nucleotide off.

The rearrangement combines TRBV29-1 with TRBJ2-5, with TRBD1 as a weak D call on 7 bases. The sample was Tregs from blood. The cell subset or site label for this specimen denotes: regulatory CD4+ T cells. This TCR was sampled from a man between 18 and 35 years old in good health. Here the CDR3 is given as CSVVGRTGQETQYF. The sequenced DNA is TGCAGCGTTGTTGGGAGGACAGGTCAAGAGACCCAGTACTTC.